This TCR beta chain was observed in a study of CXCR3-negative and CXCR3-positive naive CD8 T cells. Via 5' RACE with UMI labels, TRB cDNA libraries were prepared. TCRdb reanalyzed the 5' RACE reads, giving one entry per CDR3 protein sequence and no DNA. Recorded for this sample: roughly 120,000 distinct CDR3 sequences. Study observations and caveats: In naive cells, CXCR3-negative and CXCR3-positive subsets had similar TRBV-TRBJ usage; memory cells differed. Comparison of naive cells showed more hydrophobic TRB CDR3s in CXCR3-positive than in CXCR3-negative naive cells.

Notes on this clonotype: Its target is not known.

CDR1 is SEHNR, CDR2 FQNEAQ, per germline (reference sequence). This CDR3 is built from 14 residues. V is TRBV7-9 and J is TRBJ1-2; TCRdb indicates TRBD1, and absent DNA this call remains unverified. Material for sequencing was naive CXCR3+ CD8+ T cells from blood. Sample subset: CD45RO-CCR7+CD27+CD95- naive CD8+ T cells expressing CXCR3 (TNR3+). The origin of this receptor is a human donor in good health. Some clones in this sample may be carry-over from other donors' samples. The CDR3 region is CASSPRDSPYGYTF.